Shown below are 9 T cell receptor beta chains from a single sample sequenced in a study of blood T cells in healthy people across ages. Then a second PCR, running roughly 7 to 11 cycles, was carried out with a sample-barcoded 5' primer and a J-beta primer mix. TCRdb reanalysed the 5' RACE reads using MiXCR and keeps one entry per CDR3 protein. The table records about 1.4 million distinct CDR3 sequences, around 59% of them present only once. Sequenced input: blood. Receptors were obtained from a man in his late teens or twenties in good health.

This clonotype was found once. The chain combines TRBV30 with TRBJ2-7; the D is unclear. CDR1 is GTSNPN, CDR2 SVGIG, per germline (reference sequence). The germline V and J ends were trimmed by 0 bases and 1 base, with 4 bases remaining between them. The CDR3 is 12 amino acids. CDR3 DNA: TGTGCCTGGAGTGTACTATCCTACGAGCAGTACTTC. It encodes CAWSVLSYEQYF. The full variable domain, rest sourced from reference TRBV30 and TRBJ2-7, is SQTIHQWPATLVQPVGSPLSLECTVEGTSNPNLYWYRQAAGRGLQLLFYSVGIGQISSEVPQNLSASRPQDRQFILSSKKLLLSDSGFYLCAWSVLSYEQYFGPGTRLTVT.

CDR3 DNA sequence: TGTGCCAGCAGTCTCTTGACGAGCTCCTACGAGCAGTACTTC. Protein sequence: CASSLLTSSYEQYF. The rearrangement joins TRBV3-1 to TRBJ2-7, with D unresolved. CDR3 length: 14 amino acids. Germline values: CDR1 LGHDT, CDR2 YNNKEL (reference sequence). The ends were cut back, 6 bases at V and 0 bases at J, with 12 bases in the middle.

This rearrangement joins TRBV12-3 or TRBV12-4 to TRBJ2-3; D remains unclear. Trimming took 3 bases from V and 2 from J, leaving 9 bases between them. The CDR3 spans 14 residues. This chain's CDR3 is CASSFLGFTDTQYF. DNA of the CDR3: TGTGCCAGCAGTTTTCTGGGATTCACAGATACGCAGTATTTT.

In this sample, this clonotype turned up once. The chain carries TRBV20-1 and TRBJ1-5; 7 positions match TRBD1. The CDR3 covers 15 residues. Germline-derived CDR1 and CDR2 are DFQATT and SNEGSKA (reference sequence). J was trimmed by 6 bases and V by 0 bases; bases with no gene match: 8. The CDR3 protein is CSAREPGGGSQPQHF. In DNA form, the CDR3 reads TGCAGTGCTAGAGAGCCAGGGGGTGGCAGTCAGCCCCAGCATTTT.

The J gene is TRBJ2-1, the V gene TRBV5-1; 7 bases are a match to TRBD2. The assigned J gene may be wrong: the sequence end matches TRBJ2-7 better. Germline-derived CDR1 and CDR2 are SGHRS and YFSETQ. This CDR3 spans 14 amino acids. The CDR3 DNA reads as TGCGCCAGCAGGAAACCGGGGGGTGGATACGAGCAGTACTTC. Amino acid sequence: CASRKPGGGYEQYF.

The chain has TRBV6-6 and TRBJ1-2, with no clear D. Looked up from germline, CDR1 is MNHNY and CDR2 is SVGAGI (reference sequence). The CDR3 spans 13 residues. V shed 5 bases and J shed 5 bases, with 12 bases lying between them. The CDR3 spells CASSGVVHYGYTF. For the CDR3, the DNA is TGTGCCAGCAGTGGGGTCGTTCATTATGGCTACACCTTC.

This rearrangement joins TRBV12-3 or TRBV12-4 to TRBJ2-5; D unclear. This CDR3 region has 14 residues. The V gene lost 2 bases and the J gene lost 7 bases, with 14 bases spanning the gap. The CDR3 bases are TGTGCCAGCAGTTTAACGGGCCGAAGTCGGACCCAGTACTTC. Translated: CASSLTGRSRTQYF.

This clonotype was observed a single time. The gene calls are TRBV25-1 and TRBJ2-7; 9 bases are a match to TRBD2. This CDR3 spans 15 amino acids. Per the germline V gene, CDR1 is MGHDK and CDR2 is SYGVNS. Losses at the gene ends were 1 base for V and 3 bases for J; bases not matched to a gene: 4. CDR3 region: CASSESTSGLYEQYF. In nucleotides, the CDR3 is TGTGCCAGCAGTGAATCTACTAGCGGGCTCTACGAGCAGTACTTC.

CDR3: CASSQAGLAGEGDNEQFF. The CDR3 nucleotides read TGCGCCAGCAGCCAAGCCGGACTAGCGGGAGAGGGGGACAATGAGCAGTTCTTC. The chain recombines TRBV4-1 with TRBJ2-1; TRBD2 agrees at 13 bases. The CDR3 consists of 18 residues. J gave up 5 bases and V 1 base, and 8 bases lay outside the gene matches. Looked up from germline, CDR1 is MGHRA and CDR2 is YSYEKL.